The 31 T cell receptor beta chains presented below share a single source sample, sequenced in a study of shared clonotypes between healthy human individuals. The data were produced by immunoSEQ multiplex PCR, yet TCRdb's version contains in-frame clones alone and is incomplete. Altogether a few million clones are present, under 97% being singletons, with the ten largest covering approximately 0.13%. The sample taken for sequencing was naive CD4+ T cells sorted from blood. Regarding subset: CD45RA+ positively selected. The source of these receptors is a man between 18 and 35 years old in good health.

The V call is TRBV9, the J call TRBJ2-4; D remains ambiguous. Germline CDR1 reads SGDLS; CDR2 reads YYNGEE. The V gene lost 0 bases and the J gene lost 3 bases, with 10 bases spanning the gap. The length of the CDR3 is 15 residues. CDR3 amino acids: CASSVAPDLKNIQYF. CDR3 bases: TGTGCCAGCAGCGTAGCTCCAGACCTCAAAAACATTCAGTACTTC.

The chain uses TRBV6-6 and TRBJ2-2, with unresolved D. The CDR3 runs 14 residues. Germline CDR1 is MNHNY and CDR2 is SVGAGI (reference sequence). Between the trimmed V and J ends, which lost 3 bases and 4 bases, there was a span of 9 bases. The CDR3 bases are TGTGCCAGCAGTTATACAGCCTCCACCGGGGAGCTGTTTTTT. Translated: CASSYTASTGELFF.

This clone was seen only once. This CDR3 reads CASSPPGPTDTQYF. CDR3 coding DNA: TGTGCCAGCAGCCCCCCGGGGCCCACAGATACGCAGTATTTT. The chain is built from TRBV7-9 and TRBJ2-3, with D perhaps TRBD1 or TRBD2 (5 bases each). V was shortened by 5 bases and J by 2 bases, with 11 bases between the two germline ends. The germline V gene has CDR1 SEHNR and CDR2 FQNEAQ (reference sequence). The CDR3 runs to 14 residues.

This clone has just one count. In nucleotides, the CDR3 is TGCGCCAGCAGCTCCGGGGGGATCAATGAGCAGTTCTTC. Amino acids: CASSSGGINEQFF. The gene calls are TRBV5-1 and TRBJ2-1; TRBD2 aligns across 7 bases. Germline-derived CDR1 and CDR2 are SGHRS and YFSETQ. This CDR3 has 13 amino acids. The ends lost 3 bases at V and 6 bases at J; junction bases unmatched: 3.

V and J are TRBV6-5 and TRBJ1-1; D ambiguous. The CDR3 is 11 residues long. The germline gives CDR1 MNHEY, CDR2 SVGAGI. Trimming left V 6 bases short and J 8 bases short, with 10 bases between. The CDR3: CASRNGPEAFF. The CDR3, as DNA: TGTGCCAGCAGGAATGGTCCCGAAGCTTTCTTT.

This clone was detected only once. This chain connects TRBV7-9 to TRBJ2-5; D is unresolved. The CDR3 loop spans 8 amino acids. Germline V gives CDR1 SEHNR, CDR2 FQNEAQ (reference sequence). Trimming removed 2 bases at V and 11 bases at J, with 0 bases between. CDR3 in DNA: TGTGCCAGCAGCTTACAGTACTTC. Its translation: CASSLQYF.

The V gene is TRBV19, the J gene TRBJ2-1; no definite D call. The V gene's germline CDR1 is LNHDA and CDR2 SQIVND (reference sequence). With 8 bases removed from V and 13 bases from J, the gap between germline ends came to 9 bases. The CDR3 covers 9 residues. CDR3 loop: CASGYSQFF. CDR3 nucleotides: TGTGCCAGTGGCTATTCACAGTTCTTC.

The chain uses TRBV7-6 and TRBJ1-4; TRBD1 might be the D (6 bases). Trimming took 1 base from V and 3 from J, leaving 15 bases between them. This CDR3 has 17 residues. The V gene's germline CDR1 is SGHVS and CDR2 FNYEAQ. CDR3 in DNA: TGTGCCAGCAGCTTAGAAGGGCGAGGGGGAGCTAATGAAAAACTGTTTTTT. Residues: CASSLEGRGGANEKLFF.

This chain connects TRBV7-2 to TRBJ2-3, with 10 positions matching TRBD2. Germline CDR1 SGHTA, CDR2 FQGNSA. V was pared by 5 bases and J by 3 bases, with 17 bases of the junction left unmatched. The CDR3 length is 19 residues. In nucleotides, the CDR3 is TGTGCCAGCAGCATACCTAGCGGGAGTTTTTCTTTCAGGACAGATACGCAGTATTTT. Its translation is CASSIPSGSFSFRTDTQYF. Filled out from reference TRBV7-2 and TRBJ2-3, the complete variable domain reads GAGVSQSPSNKVTEKGKDVELRCDPISGHTALYWYRQSLGQGLEFLIYFQGNSAPDKSGLPSDRFSAERTGGSVSTLTIQRTQQEDSAVYLCASSIPSGSFSFRTDTQYFGPGTRLTVL.

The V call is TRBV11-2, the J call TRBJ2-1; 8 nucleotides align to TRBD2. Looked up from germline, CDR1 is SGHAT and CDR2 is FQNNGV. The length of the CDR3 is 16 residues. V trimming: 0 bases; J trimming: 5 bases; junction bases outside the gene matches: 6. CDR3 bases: TGTGCCAGCAGCTTAGATCCCGGGACTAGAAACAATGAGCAGTTCTTC. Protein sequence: CASSLDPGTRNNEQFF.

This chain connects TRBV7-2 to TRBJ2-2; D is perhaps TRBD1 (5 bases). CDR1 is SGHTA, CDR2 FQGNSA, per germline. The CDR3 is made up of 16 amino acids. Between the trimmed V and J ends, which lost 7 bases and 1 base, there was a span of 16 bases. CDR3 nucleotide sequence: TGTGCCAGCACCTTTAGGAGTACAGGGAACACCGGGGAGCTGTTTTTT. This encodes CASTFRSTGNTGELFF.

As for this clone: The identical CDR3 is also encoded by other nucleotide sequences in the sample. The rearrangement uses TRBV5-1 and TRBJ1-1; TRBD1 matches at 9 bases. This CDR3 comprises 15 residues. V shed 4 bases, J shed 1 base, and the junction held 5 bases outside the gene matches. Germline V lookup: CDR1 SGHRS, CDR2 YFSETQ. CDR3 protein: CASSPRTGENTEAFF. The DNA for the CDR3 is TGCGCCAGCAGCCCGAGGACAGGGGAGAACACTGAAGCTTTCTTT.

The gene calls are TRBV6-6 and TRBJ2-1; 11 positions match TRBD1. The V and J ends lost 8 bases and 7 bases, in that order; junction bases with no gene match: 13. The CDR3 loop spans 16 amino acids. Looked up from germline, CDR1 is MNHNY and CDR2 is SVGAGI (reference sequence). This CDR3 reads CASAVGTGGFRNEQFF. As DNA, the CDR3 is TGTGCCAGCGCCGTGGGGACAGGGGGTTTTCGTAATGAGCAGTTCTTC.

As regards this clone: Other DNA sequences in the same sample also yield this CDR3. CDR3 amino acids: CASSQVGDHQSRETQYF. Written as DNA, the CDR3 is TGCGCCAGCAGCCAAGTGGGAGACCACCAATCCCGAGAGACCCAGTACTTC. The V gene is TRBV4-1, the J gene TRBJ2-5; D may be TRBD2 (5 bases). Between the trimmed V and J ends, which lost 1 base and 4 bases, there was a span of 19 bases. The CDR3 is 17 residues long. Germline-derived CDR1 and CDR2 are MGHRA and YSYEKL.

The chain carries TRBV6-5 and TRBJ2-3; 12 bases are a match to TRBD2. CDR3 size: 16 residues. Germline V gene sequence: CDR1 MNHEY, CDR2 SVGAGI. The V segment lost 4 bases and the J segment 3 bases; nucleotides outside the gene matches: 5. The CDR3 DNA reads TGTGCCAGCAGTTTAACGACTAGCGGGGGTACAGATACGCAGTATTTT. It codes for CASSLTTSGGTDTQYF.

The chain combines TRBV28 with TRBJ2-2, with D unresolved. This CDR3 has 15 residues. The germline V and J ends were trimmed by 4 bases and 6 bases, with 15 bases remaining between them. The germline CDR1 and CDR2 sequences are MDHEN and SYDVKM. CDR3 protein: CASSSMRLRAGELFF. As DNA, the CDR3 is TGTGCCAGCAGTTCGATGAGGCTCCGGGCCGGGGAGCTGTTTTTT.

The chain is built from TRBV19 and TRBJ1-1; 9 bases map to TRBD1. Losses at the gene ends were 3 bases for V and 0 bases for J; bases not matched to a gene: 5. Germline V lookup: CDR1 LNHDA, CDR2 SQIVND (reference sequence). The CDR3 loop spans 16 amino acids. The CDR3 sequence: CASSMSGQGMNTEAFF. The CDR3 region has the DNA TGTGCCAGTAGTATGTCGGGACAGGGCATGAACACTGAAGCTTTCTTT.

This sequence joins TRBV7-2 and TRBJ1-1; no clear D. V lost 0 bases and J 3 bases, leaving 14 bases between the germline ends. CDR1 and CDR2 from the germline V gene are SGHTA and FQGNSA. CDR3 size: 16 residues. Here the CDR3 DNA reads TGTGCCAGCAGCTTAGCGCGATCGGTGGCGTACACTGAAGCTTTCTTT. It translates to CASSLARSVAYTEAFF. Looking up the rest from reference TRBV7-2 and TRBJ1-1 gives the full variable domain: GAGVSQSPSNKVTEKGKDVELRCDPISGHTALYWYRQSLGQGLEFLIYFQGNSAPDKSGLPSDRFSAERTGGSVSTLTIQRTQQEDSAVYLCASSLARSVAYTEAFFGQGTRLTVV.

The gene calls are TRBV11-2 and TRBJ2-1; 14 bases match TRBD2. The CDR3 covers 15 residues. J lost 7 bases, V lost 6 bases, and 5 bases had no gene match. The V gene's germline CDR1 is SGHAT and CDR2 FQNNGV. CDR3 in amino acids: CASSTGTSGSNEQFF. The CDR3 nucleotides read TGTGCCAGCAGTACGGGGACTAGCGGGAGTAATGAGCAGTTCTTC. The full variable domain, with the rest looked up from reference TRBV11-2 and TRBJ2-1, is EAGVAQSPRYKIIEKRQSVAFWCNPISGHATLYWYQQILGQGPKLLIQFQNNGVVDDSQLPKDRFSAERLKGVDSTLKIQPAKLEDSAVYLCASSTGTSGSNEQFFGPGTRLTVL.

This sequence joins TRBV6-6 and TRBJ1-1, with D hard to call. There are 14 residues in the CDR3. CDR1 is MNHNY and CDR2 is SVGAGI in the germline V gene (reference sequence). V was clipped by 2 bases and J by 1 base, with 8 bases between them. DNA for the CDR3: TGTGCCAGCAGTTACATTGGGAAGAACACTGAAGCTTTCTTT. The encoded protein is CASSYIGKNTEAFF.

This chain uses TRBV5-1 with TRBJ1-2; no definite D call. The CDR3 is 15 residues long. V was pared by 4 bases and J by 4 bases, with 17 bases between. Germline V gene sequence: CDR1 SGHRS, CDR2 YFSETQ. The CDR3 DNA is TGCGCCAGCAGCCCAACCGAGGGTATGAGCTATGGCTACACCTTC. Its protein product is CASSPTEGMSYGYTF.

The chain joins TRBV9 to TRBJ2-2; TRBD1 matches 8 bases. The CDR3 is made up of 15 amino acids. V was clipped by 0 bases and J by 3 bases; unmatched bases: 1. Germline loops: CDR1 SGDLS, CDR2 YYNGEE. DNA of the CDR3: TGTGCCAGCAGCGTAGTGACAGGGGACACCGGGGAGCTGTTTTTT. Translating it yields CASSVVTGDTGELFF.

The CDR3 nucleotides read TGTGCCAGCAGTTCACAGGGAAGGAGGACTGAAGCTTTCTTT. This gives the protein CASSSQGRRTEAFF. The chain has TRBV6-5 and TRBJ1-1; the D gene is possibly TRBD1 (6 bases). This CDR3 is 14 amino acids long. Deletions cut 4 bases from V and 5 bases from J, with 14 bases between. Germline lookup yields CDR1 MNHEY and CDR2 SVGAGI.

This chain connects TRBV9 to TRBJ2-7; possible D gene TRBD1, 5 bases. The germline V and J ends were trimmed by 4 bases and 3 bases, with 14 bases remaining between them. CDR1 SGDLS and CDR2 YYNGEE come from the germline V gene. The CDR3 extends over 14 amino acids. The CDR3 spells CASSPKTEIYEQYF. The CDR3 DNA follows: TGTGCCAGCAGCCCCAAGACAGAGATCTACGAGCAGTACTTC.

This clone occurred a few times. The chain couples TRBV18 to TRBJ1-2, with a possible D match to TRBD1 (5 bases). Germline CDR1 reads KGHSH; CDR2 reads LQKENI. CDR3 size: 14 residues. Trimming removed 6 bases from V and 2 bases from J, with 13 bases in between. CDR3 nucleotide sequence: TGTGCCAGCTCGCAGGAAGGGGCCAACTATGGCTACACCTTC. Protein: CASSQEGANYGYTF.

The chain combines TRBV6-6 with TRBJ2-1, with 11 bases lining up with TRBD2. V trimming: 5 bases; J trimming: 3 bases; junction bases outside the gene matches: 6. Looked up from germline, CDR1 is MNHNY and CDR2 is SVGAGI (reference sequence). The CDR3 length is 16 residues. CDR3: CASSPPGTSGYNEQFF. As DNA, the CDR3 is TGTGCCAGCAGTCCACCCGGGACTAGCGGCTACAATGAGCAGTTCTTC.

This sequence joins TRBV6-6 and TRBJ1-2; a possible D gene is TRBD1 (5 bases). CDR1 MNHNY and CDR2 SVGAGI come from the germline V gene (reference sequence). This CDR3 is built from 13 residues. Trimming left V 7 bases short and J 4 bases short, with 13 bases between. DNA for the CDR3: TGTGCCAGCACCTTACCGGGGGGCTATGGCTACACCTTC. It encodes CASTLPGGYGYTF.

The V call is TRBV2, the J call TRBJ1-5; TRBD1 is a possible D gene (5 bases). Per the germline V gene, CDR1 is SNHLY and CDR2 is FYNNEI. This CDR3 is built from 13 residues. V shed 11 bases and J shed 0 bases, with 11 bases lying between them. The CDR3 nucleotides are TGTGCCGGCGGGGCCAATAGCAATCAGCCCCAGCATTTT. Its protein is CAGGANSNQPQHF.

Written as DNA, the CDR3 is TGTGCCAGCAGCTCGGGGGTTCCCTACAATGAGCAGTTCTTC. It translates to CASSSGVPYNEQFF. J is TRBJ2-1 and V is TRBV2, with D tentatively TRBD2 (6 bases). V lost 6 bases and J lost 2, with 11 bases in between. This CDR3 spans 14 amino acids. Germline CDR1 and CDR2: SNHLY and FYNNEI.

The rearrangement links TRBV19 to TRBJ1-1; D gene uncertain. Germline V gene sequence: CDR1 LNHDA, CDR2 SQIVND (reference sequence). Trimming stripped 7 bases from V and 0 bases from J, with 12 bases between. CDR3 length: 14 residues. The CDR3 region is CASIGRAMNTEAFF. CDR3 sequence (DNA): TGTGCCAGTATCGGAAGGGCCATGAACACTGAAGCTTTCTTT.

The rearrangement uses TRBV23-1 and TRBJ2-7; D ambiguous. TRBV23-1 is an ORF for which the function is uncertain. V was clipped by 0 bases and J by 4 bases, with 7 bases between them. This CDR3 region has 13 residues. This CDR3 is CASSQSLLYEQYF. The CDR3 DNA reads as TGCGCCAGCAGTCAATCCTTATTATACGAGCAGTACTTC.